This passage covers 22 T cell receptor beta chains from one sample sequenced in a study of PD-1 blockade in classical Hodgkin lymphoma. Stated time point: newly diagnosed, previously untreated cHL patient sample. Purification of CD4+ T cells from thawed PBMCs was performed via magnetic negative selection. Assay: immunoSEQ multiplex PCR; the TCRdb copy retains only in-frame clones and omits some. Here the sample spans 30,000 to 40,000 clones, around 89% being singletons. Sequences were obtained from CD4+ T cells from blood. Receptors originate from a human donor with classical Hodgkin lymphoma.

This clone was recorded only once. The chain joins TRBV29-1 to TRBJ2-3; D unclear. Germline assignment: CDR1 SQVTM and CDR2 ANQGSEA. The CDR3 length is 15 residues. Between the trimmed V and J ends, which lost 2 bases and 3 bases, there was a span of 15 bases. The CDR3 here is CSVERDDSPTDTQYF. The CDR3, as DNA: TGCAGCGTTGAAAGGGATGACTCTCCGACAGATACGCAGTATTTT.

The gene calls are TRBV2 and TRBJ1-2, with D possibly matching TRBD1 (5 bases). The CDR3 has 14 amino acids. Trimming pared 5 bases from V and 8 bases from J, leaving 18 bases between. Germline V gives CDR1 SNHLY, CDR2 FYNNEI. In DNA, the CDR3 is TGTGCCAGCAGTCCCGAGGCAGGGCTGGGCGGCTACACCTTC. This gives the protein CASSPEAGLGGYTF.

This clone was recorded a few times. The chain links TRBV7-8 to TRBJ1-2; D unclear. With 5 bases removed from V and 1 base from J, the gap between germline ends came to 11 bases. The length of the CDR3 is 14 residues. In germline, CDR1 is SGHVS, CDR2 FQNEAQ. For the CDR3, the DNA is TGTGCCAGCAGCCCTAGCACCCTTAACTATGGCTACACCTTC. Its protein product is CASSPSTLNYGYTF.

The CDR3 reads CASSSSGDPTLYNEQFF. CDR3 coding DNA: TGTGCCAGCAGCTCTAGCGGAGACCCGACCCTCTACAATGAGCAGTTCTTC. The J gene is TRBJ2-1, the V gene TRBV7-9; 7 bases align to TRBD2. The V and J ends lost 4 bases and 3 bases, in that order; junction bases with no gene match: 12. CDR1 and CDR2 from the germline V gene are SEHNR and FQNEAQ (reference sequence). The CDR3 runs 17 residues.

The chain employs TRBV7-2 and TRBJ2-5; D might be TRBD1 (6 bases). The J call may be mistaken, given a closer DNA end match to TRBJ2-7. CDR3 length: 12 residues. Germline CDR1 and CDR2: SGHTA and FQGNSA. The CDR3 sequence: CASSSQGYEQYF. The CDR3 DNA reads TGTGCCAGCAGCTCACAGGGATACGAGCAGTACTTC.

The rearrangement joins TRBV29-1 to TRBJ2-7, with 11 nucleotides matching TRBD2. This CDR3 contains 16 residues. CDR1 is SQVTM, CDR2 ANQGSEA, per germline. V trimming: 5 bases; J trimming: 5 bases; junction bases outside the gene matches: 14. CDR3 nucleotide sequence: TGCAGCGTTCAGACTAGCGGGGCGGAAACCAGGGACGAGCAGTACTTC. Translating gives CSVQTSGAETRDEQYF.

This chain joins TRBV27 and TRBJ1-2; D remains unclear. The CDR3 contains 15 residues. Trimming left V 2 bases short and J 8 bases short, with 18 bases between. Germline-derived CDR1 and CDR2 are MNHEY and SMNVEV (reference sequence). In nucleotides, the CDR3 is TGTGCCAGCAGTTTAAGGCTTTGGGGTTTTGGGGGCTACACCTTC. Translated: CASSLRLWGFGGYTF.

V and J are TRBV7-2 and TRBJ1-3; D is unclear. Germline CDR1 and CDR2: SGHTA and FQGNSA. The CDR3 contains 12 residues. Trimming pared 3 bases from V and 5 bases from J, leaving 5 bases between. CDR3 DNA sequence: TGTGCCAGCAGCTTGGTCCGAAACACCATATATTTT. It is translated as CASSLVRNTIYF. The entire variable domain, with the rest obtained from reference TRBV7-2 and TRBJ1-3, is as follows: GAGVSQSPSNKVTEKGKDVELRCDPISGHTALYWYRQSLGQGLEFLIYFQGNSAPDKSGLPSDRFSAERTGGSVSTLTIQRTQQEDSAVYLCASSLVRNTIYFGEGSWLTVV.

This sequence joins TRBV18 and TRBJ2-3; 7 nucleotides match TRBD1. From germline, CDR1 is KGHSH and CDR2 LQKENI. J was trimmed by 1 base and V by 3 bases; bases with no gene match: 22. The CDR3 is 21 amino acids. CDR3 protein: CASSPLPKRLRTQGRTDTQYF. The CDR3 nucleotides are TGTGCCAGCTCACCGCTACCCAAGCGCCTAAGGACACAGGGGCGCACAGATACGCAGTATTTT.

The J gene is TRBJ2-1, the V gene TRBV5-4; D may be TRBD1 (6 bases). The CDR3 sequence is 15 residues long. Germline V gives CDR1 SGHNT, CDR2 YYREEE (reference sequence). Trimming stripped 2 bases from V and 2 bases from J, with 11 bases between. The DNA for the CDR3 is TGTGCCAGCAGCTTTTTGACAGGACCCTACAATGAGCAGTTCTTC. Protein: CASSFLTGPYNEQFF.

In this sample, this clone turned up a few times. V usage is TRBV4-1 and J usage is TRBJ1-1; D ambiguous. The CDR3 spans 17 residues. CDR1 MGHRA and CDR2 YSYEKL come from the germline V gene. The V end was cut by 0 bases, the J end by 1 base, with 15 bases between. The DNA of the CDR3 is TGCGCCAGCAGCCAAGATCACGGGGTAGTAGGGAACACTGAAGCTTTCTTT. Translation: CASSQDHGVVGNTEAFF.

The chain links TRBV5-6 to TRBJ1-1, with D hard to call. Germline loops: CDR1 SGHDT, CDR2 YYEEEE. The CDR3 contains 17 residues. V shed 5 bases and J shed 0 bases, with 20 bases lying between them. The chain's CDR3 is CASRSHLDPKLNTEAFF. The DNA of the CDR3 is TGTGCCAGCAGGTCCCACTTGGACCCGAAACTGAACACTGAAGCTTTCTTT.

This sequence joins TRBV7-2 and TRBJ2-3; D ambiguous. The CDR3 is 13 residues long. The V end lost 4 bases, the J end lost 2 bases, and 7 bases lay between the germline ends. From germline, CDR1 is SGHTA and CDR2 FQGNSA. Here the CDR3 DNA reads TGTGCCAGCAGCTCCGACCCCACAGATACGCAGTATTTT. Translated, it gives CASSSDPTDTQYF.

The genes are TRBV7-2 and TRBJ2-1, with 7 bases identical to TRBD2. CDR1 and CDR2 from the germline V gene are SGHTA and FQGNSA. CDR3 size: 16 residues. V shed 1 base, J shed 6 bases, and the junction held 9 bases outside the gene matches. CDR3 DNA sequence: TGTGCCAGCAGCTTAGGGCGTGGGAGGGCCGTCAATGAGCAGTTCTTC. Amino acid sequence: CASSLGRGRAVNEQFF.

The V call is TRBV6-6, the J call TRBJ1-4; the D gene is possibly TRBD1 (5 bases). Germline-derived CDR1 and CDR2 are MNHNY and SVGAGI (reference sequence). The CDR3 loop spans 12 amino acids. V lost 7 bases, J lost 8 bases, and 11 bases lay in between. CDR3 bases: TGTGCCAGCACCTGGGGGGGGGAAAAACTGTTTTTT. This encodes CASTWGGEKLFF.

This sequence joins TRBV2 and TRBJ2-7, with 10 bases lining up with TRBD1. There are 14 residues in the CDR3. V gave up 10 bases and J gave up 6 bases; unmatched junction bases: 12. In germline, CDR1 is SNHLY, CDR2 FYNNEI. The CDR3 spells CATDRQGAPSEQYF. The CDR3 coding sequence is TGTGCCACCGATAGACAGGGGGCCCCTTCCGAGCAGTACTTC.

The V gene is TRBV28, the J gene TRBJ1-2; perhaps TRBD1 as D (5 bases). The V gene's germline CDR1 is MDHEN and CDR2 SYDVKM. The V gene lost 6 bases and the J gene lost 4 bases, with 27 bases spanning the gap. The CDR3 covers 18 residues. The CDR3 coding sequence is TGTGCCAGCAGCCGACCCACCGGCGGGCAGGGAAGGGCCTATGGCTACACCTTC. It is translated as CASSRPTGGQGRAYGYTF.

The rearrangement links TRBV2 to TRBJ2-1, with TRBD2 as a possible D gene (6 bases). Germline V gene sequence: CDR1 SNHLY, CDR2 FYNNEI. This CDR3 has 11 amino acids. V shed 6 bases and J shed 15 bases, with 15 bases lying between them. The CDR3 bases are TGTGCCAGCAGGAGGACTACCTTTCCGTTCTTC. Protein: CASRRTTFPFF. Supplemented by reference TRBV2 and TRBJ2-1, the full variable domain reads EPEVTQTPSHQVTQMGQEVILRCVPISNHLYFYWYRQILGQKVEFLVSFYNNEISEKSEIFDDQFSVERPDGSNFTLKIRSTKLEDSAMYFCASRRTTFPFFGPGTRLTVL.

In its sample, this clone was seen a few times. This chain connects TRBV30 to TRBJ1-4; D perhaps matches TRBD1 (6 bases). The V end was cut by 3 bases, the J end by 9 bases, with 8 bases between. Germline V gene data show CDR1 as GTSNPN and CDR2 as SVGIG (reference sequence). This CDR3 region has 11 residues. The CDR3 nucleotides are TGTGCCTGGAGAGGGGGACAAAAACTGTTTTTT. The encoded protein is CAWRGGQKLFF.

This clone was picked up one time. J is TRBJ2-7 and V is TRBV7-6; possibly TRBD2 for D (6 bases). The CDR3 contains 14 residues. CDR1 is SGHVS and CDR2 is FNYEAQ in the germline V gene. Trimming pared 5 bases from V and 7 bases from J, leaving 18 bases between. CDR3 nucleotides: TGTGCCAGCAGCCTTGGACTACCCTCGAGGGAGCAGTACTTC. It specifies CASSLGLPSREQYF.

This chain links TRBV5-1 with TRBJ2-1; D may be TRBD1 (5 bases). V lost 6 bases and J lost 8, with 9 bases in between. This CDR3 has 11 amino acids. CDR1 is SGHRS and CDR2 is YFSETQ in the germline V gene. CDR3 sequence (DNA): TGCGCCAGCACTCAGGGCTATGAGCAGTTCTTC. Translated, it gives CASTQGYEQFF.

This chain connects TRBV12-2 to TRBJ2-1; TRBD1 was called by the table and not checked on the DNA. TRBV12-2 is recorded as a pseudogene. This CDR3 is 19 amino acids long. CDR3: CASRLPLHRGQGHGDEQFF. The CDR3 DNA is TGTGCAAGTCGCTTACCACTCCATCGGGGACAGGGCCACGGAGATGAGCAGTTCTTC.